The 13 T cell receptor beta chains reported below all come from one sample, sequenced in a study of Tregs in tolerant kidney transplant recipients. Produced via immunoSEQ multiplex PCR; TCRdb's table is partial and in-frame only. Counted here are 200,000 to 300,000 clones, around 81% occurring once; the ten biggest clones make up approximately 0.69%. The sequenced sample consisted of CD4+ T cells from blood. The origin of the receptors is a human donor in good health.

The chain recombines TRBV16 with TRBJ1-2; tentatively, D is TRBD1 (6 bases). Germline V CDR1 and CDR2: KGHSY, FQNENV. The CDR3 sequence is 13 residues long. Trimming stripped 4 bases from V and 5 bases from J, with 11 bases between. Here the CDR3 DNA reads TGTGCCAGCAGCCTAAATACAGGGTATGGCTACACCTTC. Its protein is CASSLNTGYGYTF.

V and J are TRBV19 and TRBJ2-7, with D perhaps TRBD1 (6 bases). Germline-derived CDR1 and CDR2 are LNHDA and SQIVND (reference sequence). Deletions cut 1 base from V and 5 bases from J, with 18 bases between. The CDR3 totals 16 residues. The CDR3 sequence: CASSIVSWGTRNEQYF. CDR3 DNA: TGTGCCAGTAGTATAGTCAGTTGGGGGACAAGGAACGAGCAGTACTTC.

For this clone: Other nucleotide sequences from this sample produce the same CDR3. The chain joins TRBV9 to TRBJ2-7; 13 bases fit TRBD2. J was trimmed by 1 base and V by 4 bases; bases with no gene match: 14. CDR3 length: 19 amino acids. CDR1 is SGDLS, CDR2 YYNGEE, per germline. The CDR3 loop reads CASSPGRLAGGRPSYEQYF. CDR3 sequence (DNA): TGTGCCAGCAGCCCGGGTCGACTAGCGGGAGGTAGGCCTTCCTACGAGCAGTACTTC.

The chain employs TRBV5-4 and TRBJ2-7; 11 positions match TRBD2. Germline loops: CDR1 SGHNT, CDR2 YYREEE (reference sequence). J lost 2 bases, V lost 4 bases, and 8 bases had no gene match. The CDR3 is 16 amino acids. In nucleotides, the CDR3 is TGTGCCAGCAGCCACGGACTAGCGGGTTCTCCCTACGAGCAGTACTTC. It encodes CASSHGLAGSPYEQYF.

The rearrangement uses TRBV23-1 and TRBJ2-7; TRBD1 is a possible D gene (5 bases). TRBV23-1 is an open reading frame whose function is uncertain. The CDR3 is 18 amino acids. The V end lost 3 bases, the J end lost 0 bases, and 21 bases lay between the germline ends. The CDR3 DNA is TGCGCCAGCAGTCAGGGCAAATGTGGCGACAGCAGCTCCTACGAGCAGTACTTC. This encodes CASSQGKCGDSSSYEQYF.

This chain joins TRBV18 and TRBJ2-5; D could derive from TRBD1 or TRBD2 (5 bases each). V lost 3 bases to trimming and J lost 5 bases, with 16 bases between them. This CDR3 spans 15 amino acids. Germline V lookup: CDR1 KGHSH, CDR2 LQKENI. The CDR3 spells CASSPTGAGGETQYF. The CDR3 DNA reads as TGTGCCAGCTCACCGACCGGGGCCGGTGGGGAGACCCAGTACTTC.

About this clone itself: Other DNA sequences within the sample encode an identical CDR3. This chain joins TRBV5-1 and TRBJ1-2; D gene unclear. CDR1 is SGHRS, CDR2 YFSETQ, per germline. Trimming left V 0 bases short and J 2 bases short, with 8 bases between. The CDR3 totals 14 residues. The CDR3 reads CASSLESPNYGYTF. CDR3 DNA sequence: TGCGCCAGCAGCTTGGAGTCCCCCAACTATGGCTACACCTTC.

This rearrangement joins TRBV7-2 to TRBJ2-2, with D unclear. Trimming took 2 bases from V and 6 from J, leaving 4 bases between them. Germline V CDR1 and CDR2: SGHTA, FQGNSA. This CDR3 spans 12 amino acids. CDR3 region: CASSLRAGELFF. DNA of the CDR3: TGTGCCAGCAGCTTACGGGCCGGGGAGCTGTTTTTT.

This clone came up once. CDR3 sequence reads: CASSLESPNTEAFF. The CDR3 DNA is TGTGCCAGCAGCTTAGAGTCCCCGAACACTGAAGCTTTCTTT. The rearrangement links TRBV11-2 to TRBJ1-1; D uncertain. Germline assignment: CDR1 SGHAT and CDR2 FQNNGV. This CDR3 is built from 14 residues. The V end was cut by 0 bases, the J end by 1 base, with 6 bases between.

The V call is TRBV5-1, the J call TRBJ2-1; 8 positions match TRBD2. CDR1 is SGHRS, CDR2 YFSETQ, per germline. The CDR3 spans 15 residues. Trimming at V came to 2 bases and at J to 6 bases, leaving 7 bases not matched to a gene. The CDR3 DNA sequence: TGCGCCAGCAGCTTCTACGGGACTAGTTCCAATGAGCAGTTCTTC. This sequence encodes CASSFYGTSSNEQFF.

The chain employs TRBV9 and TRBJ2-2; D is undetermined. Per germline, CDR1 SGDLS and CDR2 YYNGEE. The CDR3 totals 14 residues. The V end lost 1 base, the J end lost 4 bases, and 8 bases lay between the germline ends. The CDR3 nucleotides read TGTGCCAGCAGCGTACTGGCATTCACCGGGGAGCTGTTTTTT. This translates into CASSVLAFTGELFF.

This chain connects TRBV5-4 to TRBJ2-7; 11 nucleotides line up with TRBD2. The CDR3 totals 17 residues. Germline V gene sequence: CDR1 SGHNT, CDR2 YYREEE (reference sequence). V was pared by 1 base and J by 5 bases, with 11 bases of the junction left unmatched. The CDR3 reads CASSLLLLAGVPHEQYF. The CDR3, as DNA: TGTGCCAGCAGCTTGTTGCTACTAGCGGGAGTTCCCCACGAGCAGTACTTC.

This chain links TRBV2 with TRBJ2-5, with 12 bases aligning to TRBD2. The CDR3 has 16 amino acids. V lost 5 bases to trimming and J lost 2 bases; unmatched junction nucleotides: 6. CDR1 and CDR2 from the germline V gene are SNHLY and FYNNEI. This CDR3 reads CASSRLAGGIQETQYF. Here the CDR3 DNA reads TGTGCCAGCAGTAGGCTAGCGGGGGGGATACAAGAGACCCAGTACTTC.